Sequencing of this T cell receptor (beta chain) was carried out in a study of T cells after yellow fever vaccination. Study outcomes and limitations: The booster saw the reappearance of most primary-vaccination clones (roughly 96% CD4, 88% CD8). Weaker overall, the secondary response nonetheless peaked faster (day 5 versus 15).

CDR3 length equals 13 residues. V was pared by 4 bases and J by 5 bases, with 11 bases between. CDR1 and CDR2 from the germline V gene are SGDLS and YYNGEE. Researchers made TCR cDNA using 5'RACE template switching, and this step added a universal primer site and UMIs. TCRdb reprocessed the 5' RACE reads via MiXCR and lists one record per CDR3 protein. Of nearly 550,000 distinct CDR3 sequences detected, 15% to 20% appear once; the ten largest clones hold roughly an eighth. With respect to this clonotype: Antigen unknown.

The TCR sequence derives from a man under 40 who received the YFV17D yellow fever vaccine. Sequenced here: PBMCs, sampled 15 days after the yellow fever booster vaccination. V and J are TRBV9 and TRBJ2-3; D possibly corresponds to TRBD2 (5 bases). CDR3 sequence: CASSPSGQDTQYF. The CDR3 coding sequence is TGTGCCAGCAGCCCGAGCGGCCAAGATACGCAGTATTTT.